This T cell receptor beta chain was retrieved from a study of CD8+ T cells in alopecia areata (dated by TCRdb to 2016 to 2018). Context from the whole study: The treated patients took part in an open-label pilot trial in which moderate-to-severe alopecia areata was treated with oral tofacitinib at 5 to 10 mg twice daily. In humans, TCRbeta sequencing was performed on scalp tissue and on sorted CD4+ and CD8+ peripheral blood T cells from healthy controls and from patients with patchy or totalis/universalis alopecia areata. Biopsies were taken from tofacitinib-treated patients at baseline and at 4 and 24 weeks of treatment, and a later scalp biopsy was taken in several of the tofacitinib-treated patients. Tofacitinib was administered for 6 to 18 months, and 6 months of follow-up off drug were then conducted to assess delayed response and recurrence. The study used high-throughput TCRbeta sequencing to examine T cell clonal expansion in alopecia areata, in both the C3H/HeJ mouse model and human patients. TCRbeta CDR3 regions were amplified by immunoSEQ multiplex PCR using 35 Vbeta forward and 13 Jbeta reverse primers. The RNA source kit depended on sample type: the PAXgene miRNA kit for fixed scalp, the miRNeasy kit for PBMCs, and the RNeasy kit for mouse skin. Scalp clonality was compared among normal scalp (n=4), patchy alopecia areata scalp (n=8), and alopecia totalis/universalis scalp (n=8).

What the work shows at the level of the full study, not this receptor alone: Compared with normal scalp, lesional scalp had higher clonality and more expanded CD8+ clones, particularly in alopecia totalis/universalis, a pattern that suggests antigenic drive. Unlike mouse skin, which is dominated by gammadelta T cells, normal human skin has resident alphabeta T cells that are also sequenced, and this complicates analysis of the scalp TCR repertoire. Shared TCR sequences between patients were less evident than in mice, which may be partly attributable to HLA diversity in the patient population.

Worth noting for this clone: Its antigen specificity is not known. No clone much larger than this one lies a single base away; base qualities are absent.

Libraries were constructed by the immunoSEQ multiplex PCR assay. RNA was extracted from all samples and reverse transcribed into cDNA as template for TCR sequencing. First-strand cDNA was synthesized with SuperScript III using a 2:1 mix of oligo-dT and random hexamers. A synthetic immune receptor repertoire was used to measure amplification bias, and any remaining bias was corrected computationally. The paper's data handling went like this. Raw reads were preprocessed for error removal, and CDR3 was defined according to IMGT conventions as running from the conserved cysteine to phenylalanine. To get clonality, Shannon entropy was normalized by log2 of the number of productive unique TCRs and the result was subtracted from 1. Whether each scalp clone was CD4 or CD8 was inferred by checking scalp TCRbeta sequences against the CD4 and CD8 repertoires from sorted blood. TCRdb limited this immuneACCESS table to in-frame rearrangements with V and J called. A share of clones is missing; checked studies link under half to unresolved V genes, and the rest is unexplained. That table gives V, J and clone size, and the DNA gave D and trimming. This sample holds 90,000 to 100,000 clones; more than 35% were observed only once. 1% to 1.5% of the sample lies in the top ten.

Peripheral blood and lesional scalp punch biopsies were obtained from patients with alopecia areata. PBMCs were isolated by density centrifugation and stained for CD3, CD4 and CD8, and CD4+ and CD8+ T cells were sorted on a FACSAria. Sequencing was performed on CD4+ T cells sorted from blood. This receptor was obtained from a human donor with alopecia areata.

The nucleotide sequence is TGTGCCAGCAGCCAACCGGACAGGGGTACTGAAGCTTTCTTT. It translates as CASSQPDRGTEAFF. The V gene is TRBV4-2 and the J gene is TRBJ1-1; the central 9 bases match TRBD1. From V the trimming removes 2 bases and from J it removes 5 bases, while the gene matches leave 3 bases of the junction unaccounted for. According to the germline V gene, CDR1 reads LGHNA and CDR2 reads YNFKEQ. The CDR3 measures 14 amino acids from cysteine to phenylalanine. Of the read, only the CDR3 DNA is kept; its 42 bases are in frame from base 1.